This TCR beta chain emerged from a study of T cell responses to AZD1222 COVID-19 vaccine. General study findings and limits: There were vaccine-associated CD4 TCRs across spike, dominant at 160-218 and 743-854.

This clone has a single count. Its specificity is unknown. Data came from immunoSEQ multiplex PCR; TCRdb stores just in-frame clones and leaves some out. The sample yields roughly 120,000 clones, roughly 90% seen once. CDR1 and CDR2 from the germline V gene are KGHSH and LQKENI. V was pared by 3 bases and J by 6 bases, with 6 bases between. This CDR3 spans 12 amino acids. V gene TRBV18 combines with J gene TRBJ1-5; D gene unclear. This sequence was found in an adult in good health. The sample here was peripheral blood, taken on day 0 of AZD1222 vaccination. The DNA for the CDR3 is TGTGCCAGCTCACCTATTGCTCAGCCCCAGCATTTT. Translating it yields CASSPIAQPQHF.